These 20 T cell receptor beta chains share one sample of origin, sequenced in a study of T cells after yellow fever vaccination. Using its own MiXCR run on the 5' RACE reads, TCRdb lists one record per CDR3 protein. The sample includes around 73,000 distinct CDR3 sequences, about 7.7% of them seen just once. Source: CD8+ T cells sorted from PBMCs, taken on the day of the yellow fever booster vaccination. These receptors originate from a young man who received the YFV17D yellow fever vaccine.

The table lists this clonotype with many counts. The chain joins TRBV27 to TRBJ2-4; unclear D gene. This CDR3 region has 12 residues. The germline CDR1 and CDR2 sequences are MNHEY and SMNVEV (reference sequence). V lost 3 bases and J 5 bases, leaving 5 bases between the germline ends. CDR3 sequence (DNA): TGTGCCAGCAGTTTTCTGGAAAACATTCAGTACTTC. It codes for CASSFLENIQYF.

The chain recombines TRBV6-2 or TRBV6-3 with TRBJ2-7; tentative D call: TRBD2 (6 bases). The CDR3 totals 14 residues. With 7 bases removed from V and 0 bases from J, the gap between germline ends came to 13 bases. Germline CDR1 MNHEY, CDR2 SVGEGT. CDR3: CASTSSGYSYEQYF. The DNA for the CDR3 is TGTGCCAGCACTTCCAGCGGGTACTCCTACGAGCAGTACTTC.

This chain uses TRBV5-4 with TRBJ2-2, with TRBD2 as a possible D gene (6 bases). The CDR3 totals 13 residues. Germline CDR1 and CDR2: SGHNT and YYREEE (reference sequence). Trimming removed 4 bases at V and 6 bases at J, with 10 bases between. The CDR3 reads CASSQASAGELFF. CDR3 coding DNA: TGTGCCAGCAGCCAAGCTAGCGCCGGGGAGCTGTTTTTT.

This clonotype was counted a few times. The CDR3 DNA sequence: TGTGCCAGCAGCCAAGCATGGTACGAGCAGTACTTC. Residues: CASSQAWYEQYF. This chain connects TRBV3-1 to TRBJ2-7; the D is unclear. V was pared by 1 base and J by 4 bases, with 5 bases between. CDR3 length equals 12 residues. Germline assignment: CDR1 LGHDT and CDR2 YNNKEL (reference sequence).

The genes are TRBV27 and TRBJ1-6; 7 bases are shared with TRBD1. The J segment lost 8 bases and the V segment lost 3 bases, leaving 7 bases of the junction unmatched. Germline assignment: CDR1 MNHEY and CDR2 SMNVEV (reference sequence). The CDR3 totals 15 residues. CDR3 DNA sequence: TGTGCCAGCAGTTTTGGCACAGGGGATCATTCACCCCTCCACTTT. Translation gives CASSFGTGDHSPLHF.

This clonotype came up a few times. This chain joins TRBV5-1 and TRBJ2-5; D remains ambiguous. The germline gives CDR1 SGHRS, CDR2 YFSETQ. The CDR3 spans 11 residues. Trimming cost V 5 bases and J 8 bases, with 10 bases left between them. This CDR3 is CASSSGYTQYF. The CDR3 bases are TGCGCCAGCAGTTCTGGTTATACCCAGTACTTC.

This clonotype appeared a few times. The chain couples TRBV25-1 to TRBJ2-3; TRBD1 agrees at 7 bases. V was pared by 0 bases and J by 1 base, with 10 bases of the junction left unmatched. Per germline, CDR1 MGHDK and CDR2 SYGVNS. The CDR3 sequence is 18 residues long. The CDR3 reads CASSEYFVGGAGTDTQYF. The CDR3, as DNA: TGTGCCAGCAGTGAATATTTTGTAGGGGGCGCTGGCACAGATACGCAGTATTTT.

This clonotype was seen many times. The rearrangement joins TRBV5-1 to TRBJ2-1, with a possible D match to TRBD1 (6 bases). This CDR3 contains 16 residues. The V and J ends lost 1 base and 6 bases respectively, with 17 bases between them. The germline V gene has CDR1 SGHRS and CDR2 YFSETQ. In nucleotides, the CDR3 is TGCGCCAGCAGCTTGACCCGGACTGTAGGGGGCAATGAGCAGTTCTTC. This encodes CASSLTRTVGGNEQFF.

CDR3 residues: CASSRSGQETQYF. The DNA for the CDR3 is TGTGCCAGCTCACGTTCGGGCCAAGAGACCCAGTACTTC. The chain is built from TRBV18 and TRBJ2-5; no clear D. This CDR3 has 13 residues. The V gene lost 4 bases and the J gene lost 1 base, with 7 bases spanning the gap. Germline values: CDR1 KGHSH, CDR2 LQKENI.

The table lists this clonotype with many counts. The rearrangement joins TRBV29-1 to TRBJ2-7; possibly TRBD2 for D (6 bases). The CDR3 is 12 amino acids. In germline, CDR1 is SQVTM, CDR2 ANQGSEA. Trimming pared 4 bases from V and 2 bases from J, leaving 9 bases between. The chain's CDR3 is CSVGSGTYEQYF. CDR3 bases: TGCAGCGTTGGTAGCGGAACCTACGAGCAGTACTTC.

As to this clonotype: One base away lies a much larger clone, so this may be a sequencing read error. The CDR3 DNA follows: TGCGCCAGCAGCTTGTGGCCCGAGCAGTACTTC. Translating gives CASSLWPEQYF. The chain carries TRBV5-1 and TRBJ2-7; D call uncertain. The CDR3 extends over 11 amino acids. Trimming took 1 base from V and 6 from J, leaving 5 bases between them. Germline V gene lookup returns CDR1 SGHRS and CDR2 YFSETQ. Full variable domain (rest looked up from reference TRBV5-1 and TRBJ2-7): KAGVTQTPRYLIKTRGQQVTLSCSPISGHRSVSWYQQTPGQGLQFLFEYFSETQRNKGNFPGRFSGRQFSNSRSEMNVSTLELGDSALYLCASSLWPEQYFGPGTRLTVT.

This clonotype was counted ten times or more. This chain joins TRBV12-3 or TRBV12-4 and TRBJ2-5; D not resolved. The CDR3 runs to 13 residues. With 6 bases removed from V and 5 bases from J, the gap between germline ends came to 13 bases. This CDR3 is CASSQSPRETQYF. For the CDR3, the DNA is TGTGCCAGCAGCCAGAGCCCTCGGGAGACCCAGTACTTC.

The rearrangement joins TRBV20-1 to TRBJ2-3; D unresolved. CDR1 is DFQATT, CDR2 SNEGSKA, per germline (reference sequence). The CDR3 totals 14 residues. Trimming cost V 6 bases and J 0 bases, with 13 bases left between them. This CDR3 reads CSAPPYSSTDTQYF. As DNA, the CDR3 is TGCAGTGCCCCCCCATACTCTAGCACAGATACGCAGTATTTT.

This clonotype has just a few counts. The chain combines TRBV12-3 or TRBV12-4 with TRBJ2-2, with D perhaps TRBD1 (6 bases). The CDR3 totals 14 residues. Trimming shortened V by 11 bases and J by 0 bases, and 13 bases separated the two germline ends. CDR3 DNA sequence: TGTGCCTATCCTGGGGGCACGAACACCGGGGAGCTGTTTTTT. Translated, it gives CAYPGGTNTGELFF.

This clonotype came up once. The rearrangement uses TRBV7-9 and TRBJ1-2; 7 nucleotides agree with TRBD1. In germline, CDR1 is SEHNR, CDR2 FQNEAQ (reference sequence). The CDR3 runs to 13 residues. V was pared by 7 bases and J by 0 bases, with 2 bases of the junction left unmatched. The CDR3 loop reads CASNRGSNYGYTF. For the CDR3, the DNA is TGTGCCAGCAACAGGGGCTCTAACTATGGCTACACCTTC.

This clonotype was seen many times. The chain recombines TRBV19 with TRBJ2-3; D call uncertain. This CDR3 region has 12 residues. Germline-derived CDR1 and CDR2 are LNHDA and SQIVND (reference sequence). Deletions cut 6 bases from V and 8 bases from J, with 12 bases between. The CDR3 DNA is TGTGCCAGTAGGTCCCCCTCAAGTACGCAGTATTTT. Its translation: CASRSPSSTQYF.

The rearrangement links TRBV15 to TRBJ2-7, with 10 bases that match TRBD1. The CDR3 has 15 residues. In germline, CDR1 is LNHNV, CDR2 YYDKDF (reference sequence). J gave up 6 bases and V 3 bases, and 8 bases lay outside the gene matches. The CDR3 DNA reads TGTGCCACCAGCAGGCCCGGGACAGGGGTGGGCGAGCAGTACTTC. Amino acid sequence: CATSRPGTGVGEQYF.

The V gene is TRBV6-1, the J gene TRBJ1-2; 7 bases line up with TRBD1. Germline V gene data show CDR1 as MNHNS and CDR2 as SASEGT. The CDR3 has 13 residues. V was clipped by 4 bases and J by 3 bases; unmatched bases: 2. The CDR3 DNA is TGTGCCAGCAGTGCCACAGGGGACTATGGCTACACCTTC. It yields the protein CASSATGDYGYTF.

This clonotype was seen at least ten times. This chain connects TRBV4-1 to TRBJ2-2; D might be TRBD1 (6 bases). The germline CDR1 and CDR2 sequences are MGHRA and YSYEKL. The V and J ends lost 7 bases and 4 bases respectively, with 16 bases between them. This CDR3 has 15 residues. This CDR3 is CASKQGSELTGELFF. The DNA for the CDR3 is TGCGCCAGCAAACAGGGCTCAGAACTCACCGGGGAGCTGTTTTTT.

CDR3 residues: CAISESGDYNEQFF. The CDR3 region has the DNA TGTGCCATCAGTGAGTCGGGGGATTACAATGAGCAGTTCTTC. This chain links TRBV10-3 with TRBJ2-1; D may correspond to TRBD1 or TRBD2 (5 bases each). Between the trimmed V and J ends, which lost 0 bases and 4 bases, there was a span of 7 bases. Germline loops: CDR1 ENHRY, CDR2 SYGVKD. CDR3 length equals 14 residues.